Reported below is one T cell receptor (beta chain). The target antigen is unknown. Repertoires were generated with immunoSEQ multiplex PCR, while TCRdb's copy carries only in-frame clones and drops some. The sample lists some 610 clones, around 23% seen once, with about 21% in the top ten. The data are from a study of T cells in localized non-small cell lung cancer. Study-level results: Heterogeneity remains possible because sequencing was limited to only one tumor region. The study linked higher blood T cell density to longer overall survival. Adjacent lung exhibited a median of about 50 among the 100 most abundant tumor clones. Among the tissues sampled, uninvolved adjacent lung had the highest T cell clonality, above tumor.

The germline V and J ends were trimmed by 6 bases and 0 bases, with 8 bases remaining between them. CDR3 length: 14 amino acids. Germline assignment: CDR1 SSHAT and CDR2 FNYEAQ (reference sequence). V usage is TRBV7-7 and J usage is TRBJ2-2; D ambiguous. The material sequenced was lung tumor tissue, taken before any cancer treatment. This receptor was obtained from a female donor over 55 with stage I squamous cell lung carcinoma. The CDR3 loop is CASRAPANTGELFF. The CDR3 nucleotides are TGTGCCAGCAGGGCCCCCGCGAACACCGGGGAGCTGTTTTTT.